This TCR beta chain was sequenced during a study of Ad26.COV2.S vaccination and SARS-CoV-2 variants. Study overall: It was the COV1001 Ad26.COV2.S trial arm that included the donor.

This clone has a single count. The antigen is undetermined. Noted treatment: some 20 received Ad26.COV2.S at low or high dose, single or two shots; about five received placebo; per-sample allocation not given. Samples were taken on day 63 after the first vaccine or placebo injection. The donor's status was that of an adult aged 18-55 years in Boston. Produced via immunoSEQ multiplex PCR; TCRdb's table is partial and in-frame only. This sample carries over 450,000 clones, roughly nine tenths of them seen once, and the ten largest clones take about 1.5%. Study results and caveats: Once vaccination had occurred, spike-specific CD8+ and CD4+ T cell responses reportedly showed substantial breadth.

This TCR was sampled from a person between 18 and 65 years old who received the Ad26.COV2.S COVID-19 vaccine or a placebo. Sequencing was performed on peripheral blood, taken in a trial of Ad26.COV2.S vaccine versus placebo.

CDR3 sequence (DNA): TGCGCCAGCAGCCAATTTGCGCAGGGACCTTATGGCTACACCTTC. Residues: CASSQFAQGPYGYTF. This chain connects TRBV4-1 to TRBJ1-2; D is possibly TRBD1 (5 bases). V lost 2 bases, J lost 5 bases, and 15 bases lay in between. There are 15 residues in the CDR3. The germline V gene has CDR1 MGHRA and CDR2 YSYEKL.